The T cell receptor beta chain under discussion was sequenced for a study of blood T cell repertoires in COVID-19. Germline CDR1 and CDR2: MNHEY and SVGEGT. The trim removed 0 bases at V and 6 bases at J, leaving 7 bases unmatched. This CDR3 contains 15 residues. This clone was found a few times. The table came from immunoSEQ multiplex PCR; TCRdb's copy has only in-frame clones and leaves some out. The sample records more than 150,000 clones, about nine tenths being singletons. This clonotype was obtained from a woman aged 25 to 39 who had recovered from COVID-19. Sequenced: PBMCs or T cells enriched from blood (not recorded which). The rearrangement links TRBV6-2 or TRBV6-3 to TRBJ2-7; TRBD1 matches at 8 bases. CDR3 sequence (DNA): TGTGCCAGCAGTTACTCGAAGTCAGGGGGCAGCGAGCAGTACTTC. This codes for CASSYSKSGGSEQYF.